The clone carrying this T cell receptor beta chain has at least ten counts. Its antigen remains unidentified. The data are from a study of blood T cells in healthy people across ages. Study-level findings and limits: Getting older went along with TCR beta diversity per million T cells dropping roughly linearly. Long-lived donors carried more naive CD4+ cells and greater diversity than aged donors.

Germline V CDR1 and CDR2: SGHRS, YFSETQ. The CDR3 sequence is 14 residues long. Trimming pared 0 bases from V and 1 base from J, leaving 8 bases between. For the second PCR, which ran for about 7 to 11 cycles, a sample-barcoded 5' primer and a J-beta primer mix were used. Every molecule of cDNA carried a tag from a template-switch adaptor with 12 random nucleotides. TCRdb reanalysed the 5' RACE reads using MiXCR and keeps one entry per CDR3 protein. The profile shows about 650,000 distinct CDR3 sequences, less than 40% of them singletons. The extraction recovered at least 5 micrograms of total RNA per sample.

The TCR comes from a woman older than 75 in good health. This chain uses TRBV5-1 with TRBJ2-7; unclear D gene. Sequenced: blood. This chain's CDR3 is CASSLGSQSYEQYF. In nucleotides, the CDR3 is TGCGCCAGCAGCTTGGGGTCACAGTCCTACGAGCAGTACTTC.